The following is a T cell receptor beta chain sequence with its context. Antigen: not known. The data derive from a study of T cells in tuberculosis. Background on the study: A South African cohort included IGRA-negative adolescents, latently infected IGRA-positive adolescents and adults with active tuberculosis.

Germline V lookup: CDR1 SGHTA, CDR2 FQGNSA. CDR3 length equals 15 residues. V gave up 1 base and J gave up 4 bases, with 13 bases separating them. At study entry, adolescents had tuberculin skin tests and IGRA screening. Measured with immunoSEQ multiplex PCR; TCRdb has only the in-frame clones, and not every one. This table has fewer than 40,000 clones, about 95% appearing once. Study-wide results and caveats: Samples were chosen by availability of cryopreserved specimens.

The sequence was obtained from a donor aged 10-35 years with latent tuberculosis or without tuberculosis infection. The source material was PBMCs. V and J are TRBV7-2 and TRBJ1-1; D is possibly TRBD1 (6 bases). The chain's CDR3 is CASSLVGGLSTEAFF. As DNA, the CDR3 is TGTGCCAGCAGCTTAGTGGGGGGGCTGAGCACTGAAGCTTTCTTT.